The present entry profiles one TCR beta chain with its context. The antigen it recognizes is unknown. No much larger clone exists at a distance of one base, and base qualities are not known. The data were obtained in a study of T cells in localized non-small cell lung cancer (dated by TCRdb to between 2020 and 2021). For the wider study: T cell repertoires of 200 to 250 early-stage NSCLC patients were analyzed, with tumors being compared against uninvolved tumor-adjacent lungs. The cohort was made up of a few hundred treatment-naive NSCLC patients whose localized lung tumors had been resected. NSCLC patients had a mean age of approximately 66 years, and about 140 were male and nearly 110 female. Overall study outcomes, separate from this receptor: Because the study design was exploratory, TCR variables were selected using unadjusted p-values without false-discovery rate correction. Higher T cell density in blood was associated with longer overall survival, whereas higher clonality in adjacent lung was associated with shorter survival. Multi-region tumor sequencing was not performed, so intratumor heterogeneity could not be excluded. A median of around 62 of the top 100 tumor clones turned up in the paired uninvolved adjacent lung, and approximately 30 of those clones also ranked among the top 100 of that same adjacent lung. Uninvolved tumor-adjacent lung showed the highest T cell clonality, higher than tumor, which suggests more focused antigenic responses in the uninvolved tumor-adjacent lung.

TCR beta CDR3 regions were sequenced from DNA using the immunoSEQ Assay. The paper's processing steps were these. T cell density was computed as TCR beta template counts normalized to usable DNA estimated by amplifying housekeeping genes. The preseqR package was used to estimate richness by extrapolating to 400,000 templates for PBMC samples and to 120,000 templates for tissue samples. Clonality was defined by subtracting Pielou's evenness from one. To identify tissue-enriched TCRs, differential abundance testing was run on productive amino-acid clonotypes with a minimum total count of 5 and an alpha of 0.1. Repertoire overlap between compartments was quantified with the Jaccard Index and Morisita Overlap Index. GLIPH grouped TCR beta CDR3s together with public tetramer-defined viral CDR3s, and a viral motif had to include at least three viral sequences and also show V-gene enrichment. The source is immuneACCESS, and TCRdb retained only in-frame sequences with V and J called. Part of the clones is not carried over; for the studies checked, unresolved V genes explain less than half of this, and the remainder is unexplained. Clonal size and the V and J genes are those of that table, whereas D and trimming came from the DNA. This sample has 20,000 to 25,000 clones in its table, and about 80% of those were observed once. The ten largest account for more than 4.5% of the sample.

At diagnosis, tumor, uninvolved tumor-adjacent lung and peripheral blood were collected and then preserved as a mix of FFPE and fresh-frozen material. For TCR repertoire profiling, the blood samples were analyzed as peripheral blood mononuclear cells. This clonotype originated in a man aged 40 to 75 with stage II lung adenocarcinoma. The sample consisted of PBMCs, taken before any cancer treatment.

CDR3 loop: CASSFTGTVSYEQYF. The nucleotide sequence reads as follows: TGTGCCAGCAGCTTTACCGGGACCGTCTCCTACGAGCAGTACTTC. The sequence links TRBV5-5 to TRBJ2-7; the D region may be TRBD1 or TRBD2, each matching 5 bases equally. From its cysteine to its phenylalanine, the CDR3 spans 15 amino acids. CDR3 DNA only is kept here, 45 bases in frame from base 1. V loses 2 bases, J loses 0 bases, and the germline ends lie 12 bases apart. Per the germline V gene (reference sequence), SGHKS is the CDR1 and YYEKEE is the CDR2.